Below are 18 T cell receptor beta chains sequenced from a single sample in a study of molecular identifiers for immune sequencing clone quantification. One entry per CDR3 protein results from TCRdb running MiXCR on the PCR reads. The data show about 510,000 distinct CDR3 sequences, about a quarter seen once. The sequencing sample was made of naive CD8+ T cells from blood, with Jurkat cell RNA spiked in. The subset was: FACS-sorted CD8+CD4-CCR7+CD45RA+ naive T cells. The receptor source for this set is a human donor in good health. Some libraries in this study had Jurkat cell RNA spiked in.

The chain uses TRBV9 and TRBJ2-3, with 7 positions matching TRBD1. Trimming took 4 bases from V and 1 from J; bases not matched to a gene: 6. CDR1 and CDR2 from the germline V gene are SGDLS and YYNGEE. CDR3 length: 15 amino acids. DNA for the CDR3: TGTGCCAGCAGCCAACAGGGGTTGGGCACAGATACGCAGTATTTT. It translates to CASSQQGLGTDTQYF.

This clonotype was seen a handful of times. The chain recombines TRBV5-4 with TRBJ1-5; tentative D call: TRBD1 (6 bases). Trimming removed 0 bases from V and 0 bases from J, with 10 bases in between. CDR3 length: 16 amino acids. CDR1 is SGHNT and CDR2 is YYREEE in the germline V gene (reference sequence). CDR3 DNA sequence: TGTGCCAGCAGCTTGGATGGGGGGCATAGCAATCAGCCCCAGCATTTT. Its translation is CASSLDGGHSNQPQHF.

About this clonotype itself: With a much larger clone just one base away, this may be a read error. Since the CDR3 does not end with the conserved phenylalanine or tryptophan, this likely comes from a read error. V usage is TRBV28 and J usage is TRBJ2-7, with 9 bases aligning to TRBD1. Germline CDR1 and CDR2: MDHEN and SYDVKM. This CDR3 is 15 amino acids long. V lost 3 bases, J lost 0 bases, and 3 bases stayed unmatched. The CDR3 sequence: CASSLGTGPSYEQYS. In DNA, the CDR3 is TGTGCCAGCAGTTTGGGGACAGGGCCCTCCTACGAGCAGTACTCC.

Concerning this clonotype itself: Compared with germline, one end of the junction differs, possibly owing to a read error. The gene calls are TRBV9 and TRBJ1-1, with a weak D call TRBD1 (6 bases). The CDR3 extends over 15 amino acids. Germline CDR1 reads SGDLS; CDR2 reads YYNGEE. The CDR3 sequence: CASRVGGGAGTEAFF. The CDR3 nucleotides are TGTGCCAGCCGCGTAGGGGGGGGGGCCGGCACTGAAGCTTTCTTT.

The V and J genes are TRBV6-2 or TRBV6-3 and TRBJ2-5; D is undetermined. The CDR3 has 14 residues. From germline, CDR1 is MNHEY and CDR2 SVGEGT. Trimming stripped 2 bases from V and 0 bases from J, with 7 bases between. The CDR3 sequence is CASSYTEYQETQYF. CDR3 nucleotides: TGTGCCAGCAGTTACACGGAGTACCAAGAGACCCAGTACTTC.

This clonotype was detected a few times. This chain links TRBV27 with TRBJ2-1; TRBD2 might be the D (6 bases). Trimming took 4 bases from V and 6 from J, leaving 16 bases between them. Looked up from germline, CDR1 is MNHEY and CDR2 is SMNVEV (reference sequence). The CDR3 has 15 residues. The CDR3 spells CASSWEAPGANEQFF. The CDR3 DNA reads TGTGCCAGCAGTTGGGAAGCGCCGGGAGCCAATGAGCAGTTCTTC.

At least ten counts were recorded for this clonotype. The chain is built from TRBV15 and TRBJ2-3, with D perhaps given as TRBD1 or TRBD2 (5 bases each). V lost 5 bases and J 6 bases, leaving 12 bases between the germline ends. CDR3 size: 13 residues. Germline CDR1 reads LNHNV; CDR2 reads YYDKDF (reference sequence). CDR3 nucleotide sequence: TGTGCCACCAGCCCAGAGGGGTTCGATACGCAGTATTTT. Translating gives CATSPEGFDTQYF.

This clonotype was counted a few times. The chain has TRBV11-2 and TRBJ2-3; 9 bases agree with TRBD2. CDR1 is SGHAT, CDR2 FQNNGV, per germline. V trimming: 5 bases; J trimming: 0 bases; junction bases outside the gene matches: 3. CDR3 size: 15 residues. CDR3 nucleotides: TGTGCCAGCAGCCACGGACTAGCGAGCACAGATACGCAGTATTTT. Translating it yields CASSHGLASTDTQYF.

Details on this clonotype: A much larger clone sits a single nucleotide away, making a read error possible. The V gene is TRBV5-1, the J gene TRBJ1-1; 10 nucleotides agree with TRBD1. There are 17 residues in the CDR3. The germline CDR1 and CDR2 sequences are SGHRS and YFSETQ. The DNA for the CDR3 is TGCGCCAGCAGCTTAAGGACAGGGGGTCCCAAGGACACTGAAGCTTCCTTT. Protein: CASSLRTGGPKDTEASF. Looking up the rest from reference TRBV5-1 and TRBJ1-1 gives the full variable domain: KAGVTQTPRYLIKTRGQQVTLSCSPISGHRSVSWYQQTPGQGLQFLFEYFSETQRNKGNFPGRFSGRQFSNSRSEMNVSTLELGDSALYLCASSLRTGGPKDTEASFGQGTRLTVV.

In this sample, this clonotype turned up many times. V is TRBV7-2 and J is TRBJ2-2; a possible D gene is TRBD1 (5 bases). Germline CDR1 is SGHTA and CDR2 is FQGNSA. Trimming took off 4 bases at V and 7 bases at J, with 10 bases between the two ends. The CDR3 runs to 13 residues. The CDR3 reads CASSSRVFGELFF. CDR3 nucleotides: TGTGCCAGCAGCTCCAGGGTGTTCGGGGAGCTGTTTTTT.

This clonotype was observed a few times. The chain couples TRBV5-6 to TRBJ2-5; possibly TRBD1 for D (6 bases). V shed 0 bases and J shed 6 bases, with 15 bases lying between them. Germline V gene sequence: CDR1 SGHDT, CDR2 YYEEEE. The CDR3 length is 15 residues. The CDR3 region is CASSLARGFTKTQYF. CDR3 coding DNA: TGTGCCAGCAGCTTGGCCAGGGGTTTTACGAAGACCCAGTACTTC. Full variable domain (rest looked up from reference TRBV5-6 and TRBJ2-5): DAGVTQSPTHLIKTRGQQVTLRCSPKSGHDTVSWYQQALGQGPQFIFQYYEEEERQRGNFPDRFSGHQFPNYSSELNVNALLLGDSALYLCASSLARGFTKTQYFGPGTRLLVL.

The chain has TRBV7-9 and TRBJ2-7, with 7 bases aligning to TRBD1. J lost 3 bases, V lost 5 bases, and 10 bases had no gene match. Per germline, CDR1 SEHNR and CDR2 FQNEAQ (reference sequence). The CDR3 is 15 amino acids. Here the CDR3 reads CASSQRAGGHYEQYF. DNA for the CDR3: TGTGCCAGCAGCCAACGGGCAGGGGGACACTACGAGCAGTACTTC.

With regard to this clonotype: At one end, the junction sequence differs from germline, possibly due to a read error. This chain connects TRBV27 to TRBJ2-7; 8 nucleotides agree with TRBD1. The germline gives CDR1 MNHEY, CDR2 SMNVEV (reference sequence). The CDR3 extends over 14 amino acids. CDR3 loop: CASSYRGTTYGQYF. The DNA of the CDR3 is TGTGCCAGCAGCTACAGGGGGACCACCTACGGGCAGTACTTC.

This clonotype was counted at least ten times. The chain recombines TRBV4-2 with TRBJ2-7; a possible D gene is TRBD1 (6 bases). V shed 4 bases and J shed 0 bases, with 10 bases lying between them. CDR3 length: 14 amino acids. Germline CDR1 is LGHNA and CDR2 is YNFKEQ. This chain's CDR3 is CASSPGHLSYEQYF. The CDR3, as DNA: TGTGCCAGCAGCCCGGGACACCTCTCCTACGAGCAGTACTTC.

This clonotype has more than one count but fewer than ten. The chain joins TRBV19 to TRBJ1-1; D may be TRBD1 (6 bases). Per the germline V gene, CDR1 is LNHDA and CDR2 is SQIVND (reference sequence). There are 15 residues in the CDR3. The ends were cut back, 1 base at V and 5 bases at J, with 14 bases in the middle. The CDR3 bases are TGTGCCAGTAGTATAGGTGAACTCCAGGGGACTGAAGCTTTCTTT. It encodes CASSIGELQGTEAFF. The full variable domain, with the rest looked up from reference TRBV19 and TRBJ1-1, is DGGITQSPKYLFRKEGQNVTLSCEQNLNHDAMYWYRQDPGQGLRLIYYSQIVNDFQKGDIAEGYSVSREKKESFPLTVTSAQKNPTAFYLCASSIGELQGTEAFFGQGTRLTVV.

V usage is TRBV11-1 and J usage is TRBJ2-3; TRBD2 aligns across 7 bases. There are 21 residues in the CDR3. Germline CDR1 is SGHAT and CDR2 is FQDESV (reference sequence). V was clipped by 0 bases and J by 0 bases; unmatched bases: 18. CDR3 region: CASSLAFGLSASGNSTDTQYF. As DNA, the CDR3 is TGTGCCAGCAGCTTAGCGTTTGGATTATCAGCGAGCGGGAATAGCACAGATACGCAGTATTTT.

Note on this clonotype: Mismatch with germline at one junction end may stem from a read error. The chain carries TRBV4-3 and TRBJ2-2, with a weak D call TRBD2 (5 bases). Germline CDR1 is LGHNA and CDR2 is YSLEER. The CDR3 contains 17 residues. CDR3 loop: CASSQDRQTGNTRELFF. CDR3 DNA sequence: TGCGCCAGCAGCCAAGACCGTCAGACGGGGAACACCAGGGAGCTGTTTTTT.

This clonotype was picked up a small number of times. J is TRBJ1-2 and V is TRBV7-6, with D perhaps TRBD1 (5 bases). Trimming left V 8 bases short and J 0 bases short, with 16 bases between. The CDR3 consists of 15 residues. Germline V gene data show CDR1 as SGHVS and CDR2 as FNYEAQ. CDR3 residues: CASGRGANTNYGYTF. Written as DNA, the CDR3 is TGTGCCAGCGGACGAGGGGCCAATACTAACTATGGCTACACCTTC.